This record concerns one T cell receptor beta chain sequence. Germline assignment: CDR1 SGHVS and CDR2 FQNEAQ. The V and J ends lost 0 bases and 7 bases, in that order; junction bases with no gene match: 6. The CDR3 consists of 16 residues. The repertoire was sequenced with immunoSEQ multiplex PCR; TCRdb's copy has only in-frame clones and lacks some. This sample yields around 300,000 clones, of which roughly 91% are seen a single time; 1.5% to 2% belongs to the top ten. The sample is drawn from a study of blood T cell repertoires in COVID-19. The sequenced material came from PBMCs or T cells enriched from blood (not recorded which). The chain couples TRBV7-8 to TRBJ2-1; 10 bases are a match to TRBD2. The clonotype comes from a woman aged 55-69 years who had recovered from COVID-19. In DNA, the CDR3 is TGTGCCAGCAGCTTAGCGGCTAGCGGGAGTGTGAATGAGCAGTTCTTC. This translates into CASSLAASGSVNEQFF.